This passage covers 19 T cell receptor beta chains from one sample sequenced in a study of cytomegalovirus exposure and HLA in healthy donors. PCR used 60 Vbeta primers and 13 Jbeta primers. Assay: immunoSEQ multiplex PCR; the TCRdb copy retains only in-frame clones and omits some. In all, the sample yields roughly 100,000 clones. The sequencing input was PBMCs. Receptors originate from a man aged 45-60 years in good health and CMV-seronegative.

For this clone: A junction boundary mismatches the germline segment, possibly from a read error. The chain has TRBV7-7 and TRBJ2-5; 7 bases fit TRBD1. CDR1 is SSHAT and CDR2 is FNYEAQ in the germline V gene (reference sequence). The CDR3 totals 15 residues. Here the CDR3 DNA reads TGTGCTAGCAGCAGATTTACAGGGGCCGGGGAGACCCAGTACTTC. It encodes CASSRFTGAGETQYF.

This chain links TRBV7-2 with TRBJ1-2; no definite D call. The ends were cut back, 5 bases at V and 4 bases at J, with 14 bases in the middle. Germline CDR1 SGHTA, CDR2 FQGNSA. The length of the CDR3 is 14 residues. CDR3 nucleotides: TGTGCCAGCAGCCCTGGAGGCATAATCTATGGCTACACCTTC. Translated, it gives CASSPGGIIYGYTF.

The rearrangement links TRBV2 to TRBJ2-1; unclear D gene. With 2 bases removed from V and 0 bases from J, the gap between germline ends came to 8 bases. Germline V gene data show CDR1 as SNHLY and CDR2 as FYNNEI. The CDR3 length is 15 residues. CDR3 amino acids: CASSEFTPSYNEQFF. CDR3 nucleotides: TGTGCCAGCAGTGAATTTACACCCTCCTACAATGAGCAGTTCTTC.

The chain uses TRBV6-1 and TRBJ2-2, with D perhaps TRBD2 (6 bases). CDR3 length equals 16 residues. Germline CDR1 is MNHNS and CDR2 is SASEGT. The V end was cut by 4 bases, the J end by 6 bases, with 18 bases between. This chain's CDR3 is CASSAPGLPTSGELFF. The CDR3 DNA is TGTGCCAGCAGTGCCCCGGGACTCCCCACGTCCGGGGAGCTGTTTTTT.

The CDR3 bases are TGTGCCAGCAGCCAGAGCGGGGGGGCCTCTCATACGCAGTATTTT. Residues: CASSQSGGASHTQYF. This chain connects TRBV7-6 to TRBJ2-3; 10 positions agree with TRBD2. Germline V lookup: CDR1 SGHVS, CDR2 FNYEAQ. V lost 5 bases, J lost 7 bases, and 9 bases stayed unmatched. The CDR3 length is 15 residues.

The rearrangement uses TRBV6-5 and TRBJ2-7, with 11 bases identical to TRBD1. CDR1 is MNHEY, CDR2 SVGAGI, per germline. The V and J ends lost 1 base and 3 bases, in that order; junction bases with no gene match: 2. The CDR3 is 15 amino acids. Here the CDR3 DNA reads TGTGCCAGCAGTTACTACGGGACAGGGGGCTACGAGCAGTACTTC. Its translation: CASSYYGTGGYEQYF.

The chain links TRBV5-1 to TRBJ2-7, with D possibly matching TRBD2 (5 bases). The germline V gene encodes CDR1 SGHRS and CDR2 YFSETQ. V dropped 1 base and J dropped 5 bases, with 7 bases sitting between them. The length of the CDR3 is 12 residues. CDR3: CASSLSGDEQYF. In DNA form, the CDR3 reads TGCGCCAGCAGCTTGTCCGGGGACGAGCAGTACTTC.

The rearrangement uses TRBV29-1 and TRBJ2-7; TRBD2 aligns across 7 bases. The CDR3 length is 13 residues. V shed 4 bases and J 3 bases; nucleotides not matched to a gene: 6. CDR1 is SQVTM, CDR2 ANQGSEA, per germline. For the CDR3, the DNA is TGCAGCGTTGCTACTAGCGCCGACTACGAGCAGTACTTC. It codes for CSVATSADYEQYF.

The CDR3 nucleotides are TGTGCCAGCTCACTAGACAGTCTTTCAGAGACCCAGTACTTC. The encoded protein is CASSLDSLSETQYF. J is TRBJ2-5 and V is TRBV18, with TRBD1 as a possible D gene (5 bases). Trimming removed 4 bases at V and 4 bases at J, with 13 bases between. The CDR3 has 14 residues. Germline V CDR1 and CDR2: KGHSH, LQKENI.

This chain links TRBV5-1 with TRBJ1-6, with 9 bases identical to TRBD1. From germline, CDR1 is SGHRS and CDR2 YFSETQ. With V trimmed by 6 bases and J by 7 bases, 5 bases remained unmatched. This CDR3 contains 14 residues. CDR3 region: CASTPGQGNSPLHF. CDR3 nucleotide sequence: TGCGCCAGCACCCCCGGACAGGGGAATTCACCCCTCCACTTT.

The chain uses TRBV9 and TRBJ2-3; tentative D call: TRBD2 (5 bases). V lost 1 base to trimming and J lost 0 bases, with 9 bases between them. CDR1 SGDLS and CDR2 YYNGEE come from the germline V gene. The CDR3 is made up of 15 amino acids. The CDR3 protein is CASSVRRFSTDTQYF. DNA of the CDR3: TGTGCCAGCAGCGTACGGAGGTTTAGCACAGATACGCAGTATTTT.

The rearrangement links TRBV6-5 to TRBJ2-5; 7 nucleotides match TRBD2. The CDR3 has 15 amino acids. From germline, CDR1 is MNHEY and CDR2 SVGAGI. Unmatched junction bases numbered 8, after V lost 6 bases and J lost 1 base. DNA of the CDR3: TGTGCCAGCAGCCCCCGGGGGGTCGCCCAAGAGACCCAGTACTTC. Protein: CASSPRGVAQETQYF.

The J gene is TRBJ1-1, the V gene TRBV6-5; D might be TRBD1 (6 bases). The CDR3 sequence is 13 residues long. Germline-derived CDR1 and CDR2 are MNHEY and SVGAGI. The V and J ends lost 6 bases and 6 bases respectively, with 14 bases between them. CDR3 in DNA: TGTGCCAGCAGCAACAGGGCCAGCGCTGAAGCTTTCTTT. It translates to CASSNRASAEAFF.

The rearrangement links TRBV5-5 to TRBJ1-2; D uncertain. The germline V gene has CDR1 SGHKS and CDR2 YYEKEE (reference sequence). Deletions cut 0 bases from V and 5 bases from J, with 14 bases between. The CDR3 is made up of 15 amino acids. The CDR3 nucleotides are TGTGCCAGCAGCTTGGTTCTCACAGCCTTATATGGCTACACCTTC. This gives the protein CASSLVLTALYGYTF.

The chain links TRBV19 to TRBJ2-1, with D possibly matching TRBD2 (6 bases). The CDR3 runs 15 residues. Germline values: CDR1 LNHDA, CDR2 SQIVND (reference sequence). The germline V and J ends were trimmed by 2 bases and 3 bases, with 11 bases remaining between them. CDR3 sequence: CASSISGGGYNEQFF. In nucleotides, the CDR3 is TGTGCCAGTAGTATATCCGGGGGAGGCTACAATGAGCAGTTCTTC.

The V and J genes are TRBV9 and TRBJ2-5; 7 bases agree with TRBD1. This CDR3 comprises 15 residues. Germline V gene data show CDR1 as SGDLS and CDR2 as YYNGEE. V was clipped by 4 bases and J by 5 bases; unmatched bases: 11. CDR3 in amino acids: CASSPRGQDLETQYF. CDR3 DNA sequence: TGTGCCAGCAGCCCGCGTGGACAGGACCTCGAGACCCAGTACTTC.

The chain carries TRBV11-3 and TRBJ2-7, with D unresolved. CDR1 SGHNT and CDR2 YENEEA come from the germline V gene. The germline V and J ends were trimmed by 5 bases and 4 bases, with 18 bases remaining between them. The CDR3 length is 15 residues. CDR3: CASSPAVGFQYEQYF. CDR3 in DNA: TGTGCCAGCAGCCCAGCTGTGGGCTTCCAATACGAGCAGTACTTC.

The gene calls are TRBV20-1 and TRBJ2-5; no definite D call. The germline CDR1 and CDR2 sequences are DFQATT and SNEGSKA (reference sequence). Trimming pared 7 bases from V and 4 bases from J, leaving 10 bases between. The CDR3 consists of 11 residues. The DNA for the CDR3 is TGCAGTGGGCAGCGTAGAGAGACCCAGTACTTC. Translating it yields CSGQRRETQYF.

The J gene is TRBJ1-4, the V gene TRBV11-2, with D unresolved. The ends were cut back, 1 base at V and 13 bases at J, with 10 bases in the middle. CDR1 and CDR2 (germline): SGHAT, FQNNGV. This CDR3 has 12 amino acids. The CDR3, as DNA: TGTGCCAGCAGCTTAGGAGGTCTTGGACTGTTTTTT. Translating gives CASSLGGLGLFF.